This T cell receptor (beta chain) was profiled in a study of T-cell memory formation after mild COVID-19. The V gene lost 8 bases and the J gene lost 1 base, with 14 bases spanning the gap. Germline values: CDR1 MGHRA, CDR2 YSYEKL. The CDR3 is 15 residues long. Whole-study findings and limits: SARS-CoV-2 specificity was not confirmed for second-wave clones peaking on day 37.

This clonotype has only a few counts. Its antigen is as yet unknown. TCRdb reanalysed the 5' RACE reads using MiXCR and keeps one entry per CDR3 protein. The data show a few hundred thousand distinct CDR3 sequences, 15% to 20% seen once. Sequenced sample: PBMCs or a T cell subset sorted from them (not recorded which). The receptor was derived from a man in his late teens or twenties who had mild COVID-19 (a few samples of this study predate the infection). Cell type and time point are not known. This chain links TRBV4-1 with TRBJ2-2; D is perhaps TRBD2 (6 bases). The CDR3 here is CASATGDQNTGELFF. For the CDR3, the DNA is TGCGCCAGCGCAACGGGGGACCAGAACACCGGGGAGCTGTTTTTT.